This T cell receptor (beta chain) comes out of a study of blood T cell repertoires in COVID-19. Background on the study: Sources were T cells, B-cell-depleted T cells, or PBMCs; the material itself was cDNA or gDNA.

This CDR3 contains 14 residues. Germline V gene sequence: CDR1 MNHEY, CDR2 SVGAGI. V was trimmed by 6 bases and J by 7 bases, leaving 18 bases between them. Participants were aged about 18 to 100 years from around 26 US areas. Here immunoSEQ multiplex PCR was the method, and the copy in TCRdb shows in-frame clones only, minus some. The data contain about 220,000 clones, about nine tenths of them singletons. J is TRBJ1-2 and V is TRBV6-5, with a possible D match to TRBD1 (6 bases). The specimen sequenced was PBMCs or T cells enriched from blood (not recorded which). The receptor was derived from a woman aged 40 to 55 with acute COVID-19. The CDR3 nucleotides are TGTGCCAGCAGCCCCCAGGGCGGGGGCGGTGGCTACACCTTC. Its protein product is CASSPQGGGGGYTF.